This entry lists 21 T cell receptor beta chains sequenced from one sample in a study of OX40 agonist ivuxolimab in advanced cancers. The assay was immunoSEQ multiplex PCR, and TCRdb's table has in-frame clones only and misses some. The sample holds roughly 35,000 clones, around 80% seen once. Sequences were derived from CD4+ or CD8+ T cells sorted from blood, sampled in a trial of the OX40 agonist ivuxolimab. These receptors originate from an adult with an advanced solid tumor such as melanoma, head and neck, liver or kidney cancer.

This sequence joins TRBV5-5 and TRBJ1-1; D unclear. V dropped 1 base and J dropped 2 bases, with 12 bases sitting between them. The V gene's germline CDR1 is SGHKS and CDR2 YYEKEE (reference sequence). The CDR3 extends over 15 amino acids. The DNA for the CDR3 is TGTGCCAGCAGCTTGATATTTGTGGGAAACACTGAAGCTTTCTTT. It codes for CASSLIFVGNTEAFF.

V and J are TRBV29-1 and TRBJ2-2, with TRBD1 matching 7 bases. With 6 bases clipped from V and 3 bases from J, the junction kept 4 bases outside the gene matches. This CDR3 spans 13 amino acids. Germline CDR1 SQVTM, CDR2 ANQGSEA. The CDR3 region is CSVSTGYTGELFF. In DNA, the CDR3 is TGCAGCGTCTCGACAGGGTACACCGGGGAGCTGTTTTTT.

The chain employs TRBV5-1 and TRBJ2-5; 8 bases align to TRBD1. The end of the DNA is better explained by TRBJ2-7, so the J call may be wrong. CDR3 length equals 14 residues. From germline, CDR1 is SGHRS and CDR2 YFSETQ. CDR3 sequence (DNA): TGCGCCAGCAGCTTCGGGACAGGCACCTACGAGCAGTACTTC. Translated, it gives CASSFGTGTYEQYF.

This clone was counted only a few times. V and J are TRBV7-9 and TRBJ2-7, with TRBD1 identical over 7 bases. V was clipped by 5 bases and J by 0 bases; unmatched bases: 7. The CDR3 covers 15 residues. The germline V gene encodes CDR1 SEHNR and CDR2 FQNEAQ (reference sequence). The CDR3 spells CASSLRTGTSYEQYF. In nucleotides, the CDR3 is TGTGCCAGCAGCCTTCGGACAGGCACCTCCTACGAGCAGTACTTC.

This clone showed up just once. V usage is TRBV7-6 and J usage is TRBJ2-1; 12 nucleotides line up with TRBD1. J gave up 8 bases and V 5 bases, and 7 bases lay outside the gene matches. Per the germline V gene, CDR1 is SGHVS and CDR2 is FNYEAQ. The CDR3 is 15 residues long. The chain's CDR3 is CASSTTGTGGDEQFF. Here the CDR3 DNA reads TGTGCCAGCAGCACAACCGGGACAGGGGGCGATGAGCAGTTCTTC.

The V gene is TRBV25-1, the J gene TRBJ2-3; weak D call: TRBD1 (6 bases). The germline gives CDR1 MGHDK, CDR2 SYGVNS. The V and J ends lost 8 bases and 0 bases respectively, with 24 bases between them. This CDR3 is 18 amino acids long. In DNA, the CDR3 is TGTGCCAGCCGCCCAACCGTAAGGGTAGGGGGTAGCACAGATACGCAGTATTTT. Its protein product is CASRPTVRVGGSTDTQYF.

The gene calls are TRBV7-6 and TRBJ2-5, with TRBD1 identical over 7 bases. The CDR3 is 14 amino acids. The V and J ends lost 5 bases and 2 bases, in that order; junction bases with no gene match: 5. Germline V gives CDR1 SGHVS, CDR2 FNYEAQ. CDR3 sequence reads: CASSGQERQETQYF. CDR3 coding DNA: TGTGCCAGCAGCGGACAGGAGAGACAAGAGACCCAGTACTTC. Supplemented by reference TRBV7-6 and TRBJ2-5, the full variable domain reads GAGVSQSPRYKVTKRGQDVALRCDPISGHVSLYWYRQALGQGPEFLTYFNYEAQQDKSGLPNDRFSAERPEGSISTLTIQRTEQRDSAMYRCASSGQERQETQYFGPGTRLLVL.

About this clone itself: The same CDR3 arises from other DNA sequences in this sample as well. The chain couples TRBV19 to TRBJ1-5; 7 nucleotides align to TRBD1. The CDR3 spans 18 residues. V shed 1 base and J 0 bases; nucleotides not matched to a gene: 9. Looked up from germline, CDR1 is LNHDA and CDR2 is SQIVND (reference sequence). The CDR3 DNA reads as TGTGCCAGTAGTATAGGGGAGACAGGGCCGGATAGCAATCAGCCCCAGCATTTT. Its protein is CASSIGETGPDSNQPQHF.

This clone is classed as medium-sized. J is TRBJ2-7 and V is TRBV5-4, with 8 nucleotides matching TRBD1. Germline V gives CDR1 SGHNT, CDR2 YYREEE (reference sequence). There are 16 residues in the CDR3. Trimming at V came to 3 bases and at J to 7 bases, leaving 15 bases not matched to a gene. CDR3 in DNA: TGTGCCAGCAGCTCTTATTTAGGACAGGGTTCAATTGAGCAGTACTTC. Protein: CASSSYLGQGSIEQYF.

The chain employs TRBV27 and TRBJ2-7; D is unresolved. The length of the CDR3 is 14 residues. The V end was cut by 3 bases, the J end by 7 bases, with 16 bases between. CDR1 is MNHEY and CDR2 is SMNVEV in the germline V gene (reference sequence). Here the CDR3 reads CASSLRYPTLEQYF. The CDR3 nucleotides are TGTGCCAGCAGTTTGAGATACCCTACGCTAGAGCAGTACTTC.

This chain links TRBV6-1 with TRBJ2-5; D gene unclear. CDR3 size: 17 residues. The V gene's germline CDR1 is MNHNS and CDR2 SASEGT. V dropped 1 base and J dropped 5 bases, with 20 bases sitting between them. CDR3 region: CASSEGEWVNDQETQYF. For the CDR3, the DNA is TGTGCCAGCAGTGAAGGAGAGTGGGTAAACGATCAGGAGACCCAGTACTTC.

Only one count was recorded for this clone. V gene TRBV28 combines with J gene TRBJ1-5, with D perhaps matching TRBD1 (5 bases). The CDR3 sequence is 15 residues long. Germline CDR1 and CDR2: MDHEN and SYDVKM. Trimming removed 1 base at V and 5 bases at J, with 12 bases between. In DNA form, the CDR3 reads TGTGCCAGCAGTTTATATAGGGGAGATTATCAGCCCCAGCATTTT. As protein: CASSLYRGDYQPQHF.

This chain joins TRBV28 and TRBJ1-5; tentatively, D is TRBD1 (5 bases). This CDR3 has 14 amino acids. V lost 6 bases and J lost 7, with 16 bases in between. In germline, CDR1 is MDHEN, CDR2 SYDVKM. CDR3 bases: TGTGCCAGCAGGATGGCAGGGCTTGGACAGCCCCAGCATTTT. It translates to CASRMAGLGQPQHF.

The chain employs TRBV5-1 and TRBJ2-2; no clear D gene. The ends were cut back, 0 bases at V and 7 bases at J, with 16 bases in the middle. Germline lookup yields CDR1 SGHRS and CDR2 YFSETQ. The CDR3 runs 16 residues. This chain's CDR3 is CASSLVSSVGGGELFF. Written as DNA, the CDR3 is TGCGCCAGCAGCTTGGTGAGTTCCGTTGGCGGCGGGGAGCTGTTTTTT. Together with reference TRBV5-1 and TRBJ2-2, the CDR3 gives the full variable domain: KAGVTQTPRYLIKTRGQQVTLSCSPISGHRSVSWYQQTPGQGLQFLFEYFSETQRNKGNFPGRFSGRQFSNSRSEMNVSTLELGDSALYLCASSLVSSVGGGELFFGEGSRLTVL.

V is TRBV11-3 and J is TRBJ1-2; D uncertain. V shed 5 bases and J shed 6 bases, with 16 bases lying between them. Germline V lookup: CDR1 SGHNT, CDR2 YENEEA. The CDR3 is made up of 14 amino acids. The CDR3 sequence is CASSTPGGGDGYTF. The CDR3 bases are TGTGCCAGCAGCACCCCCGGCGGCGGGGATGGCTACACCTTC.

V and J are TRBV7-8 and TRBJ2-5; TRBD2 matches at 8 bases. Unmatched junction bases numbered 8, after V lost 10 bases and J lost 4 bases. Germline V gene sequence: CDR1 SGHVS, CDR2 FQNEAQ. The length of the CDR3 is 13 residues. The CDR3 DNA is TGTGCCACGGGACTAGTAGGAGGAGAGACCCAGTACTTC. Translating it yields CATGLVGGETQYF.

The J gene is TRBJ2-2, the V gene TRBV10-3; TRBD1 aligns across 7 bases. The V and J ends lost 2 bases and 4 bases, in that order; junction bases with no gene match: 7. Germline V gene sequence: CDR1 ENHRY, CDR2 SYGVKD. This CDR3 contains 16 residues. The chain's CDR3 is CAISETYTGVTGELFF. The DNA of the CDR3 is TGTGCCATCAGTGAGACATATACAGGGGTCACCGGGGAGCTGTTTTTT.

The rearrangement uses TRBV6-6 and TRBJ2-7; 7 nucleotides agree with TRBD1. The V and J ends lost 0 bases and 1 base, in that order; junction bases with no gene match: 3. Germline loops: CDR1 MNHNY, CDR2 SVGAGI (reference sequence). This CDR3 is built from 15 residues. CDR3 coding DNA: TGTGCCAGCAGTTACTCGATGGGACAGTCCTACGAGCAGTACTTC. Residues: CASSYSMGQSYEQYF.

In its sample, this clone was seen a few times. This rearrangement joins TRBV5-4 to TRBJ2-1; TRBD1 matches at 10 bases. Germline trimming cut 4 bases from V and 6 bases from J; bases unmatched to any gene: 7. This CDR3 contains 15 residues. Germline assignment: CDR1 SGHNT and CDR2 YYREEE (reference sequence). The CDR3 loop is CASSLGQGFPNEQFF. CDR3 bases: TGTGCCAGCAGCCTGGGACAGGGGTTTCCCAATGAGCAGTTCTTC.

The V and J genes are TRBV29-1 and TRBJ2-3, with 10 bases that match TRBD1. With V trimmed by 6 bases and J by 2 bases, 8 bases remained unmatched. The CDR3 has 15 amino acids. The germline V gene has CDR1 SQVTM and CDR2 ANQGSEA. This CDR3 is CSVTGTGALTDTQYF. CDR3 DNA sequence: TGCAGCGTGACCGGGACAGGGGCCCTCACAGATACGCAGTATTTT.

The chain couples TRBV4-1 to TRBJ2-5; D is undetermined. V dropped 3 bases and J dropped 1 base, with 3 bases sitting between them. The CDR3 loop spans 12 amino acids. Germline V gene data show CDR1 as MGHRA and CDR2 as YSYEKL. The CDR3 protein is CASSHLQETQYF. The CDR3 DNA reads TGCGCCAGCAGCCATCTCCAAGAGACCCAGTACTTC.